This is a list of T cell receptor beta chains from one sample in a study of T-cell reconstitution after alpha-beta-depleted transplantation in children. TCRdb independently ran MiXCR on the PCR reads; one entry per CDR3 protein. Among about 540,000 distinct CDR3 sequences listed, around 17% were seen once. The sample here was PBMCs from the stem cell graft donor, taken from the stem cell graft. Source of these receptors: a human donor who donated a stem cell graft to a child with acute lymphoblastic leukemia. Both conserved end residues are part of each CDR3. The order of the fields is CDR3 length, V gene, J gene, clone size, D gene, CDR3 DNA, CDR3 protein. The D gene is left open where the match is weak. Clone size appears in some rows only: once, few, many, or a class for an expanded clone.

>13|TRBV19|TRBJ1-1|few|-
TGTGCCAGTAGTTTTAATTTGGGGACTGAAGCTTTCTTT
CASSFNLGTEAFF
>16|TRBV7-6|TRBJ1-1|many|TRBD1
TGTGCCAGCAGCCCCTCCGGGACAGGGGTGGACACTGAAGCTTTCTTT
CASSPSGTGVDTEAFF
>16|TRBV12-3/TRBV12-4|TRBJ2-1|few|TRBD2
TGTGCCAGCAGCCCCCTGACTAGCGGGAATTACAATGAGCAGTTCTTC
CASSPLTSGNYNEQFF
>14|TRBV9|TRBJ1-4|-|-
TGTGCCAGCAGCGAGGGGGGGAGACCTGAAAAACTGTTTTTT
CASSEGGRPEKLFF
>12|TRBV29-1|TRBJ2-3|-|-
TGCAGCGTTGAGGCAGGTCAAGATACGCAGTATTTT
CSVEAGQDTQYF
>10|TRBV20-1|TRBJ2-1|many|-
TGCAGTGCCAGGGCCGATGAGCAGTTCTTC
CSARADEQFF
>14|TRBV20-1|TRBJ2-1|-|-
TGCAGTGCCCCGATACCTCCCCGCTTCAATGAGCAGTTCTTC
CSAPIPPRFNEQFF
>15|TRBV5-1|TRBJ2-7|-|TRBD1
TGCGCCAGCAGCCCACAGGGACAGGGGGCCTACGAGCAGTACTTC
CASSPQGQGAYEQYF
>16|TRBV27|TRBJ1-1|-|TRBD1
TGTGCCAGCAGTTTCCATTCCGGGACAGTGAACACTGAAGCTTTCTTT
CASSFHSGTVNTEAFF
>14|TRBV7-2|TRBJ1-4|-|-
TGTGCCAGCAGCTTCGTGACACGGAAGGAGGAACTGTTTTTT
CASSFVTRKEELFF
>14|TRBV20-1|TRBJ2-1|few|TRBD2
TGCAGTGCTAGGACTAGCGGGAGGCTAAGCGAGCAGTTCTTC
CSARTSGRLSEQFF
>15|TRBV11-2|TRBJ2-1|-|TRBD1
TGTGCCAGCAGCAGTAGGACAGGGGGCAACAATGAGCAGTTCTTC
CASSSRTGGNNEQFF
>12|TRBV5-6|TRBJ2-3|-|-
TGTGCCAGCAGCTTGGACATGGATACGCAGTATTTT
CASSLDMDTQYF
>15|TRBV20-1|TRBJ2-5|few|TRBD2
TGCAGTGCTAGAGATGGGACTAGCGGGAGTGAGACCCAGTACTTC
CSARDGTSGSETQYF
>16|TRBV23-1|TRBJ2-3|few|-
TGCGCCAGCAGTCAATCGAAGAAGGGAAACACAGATACGCAGTATTTT
CASSQSKKGNTDTQYF
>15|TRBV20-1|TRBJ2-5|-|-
TGCAGTGCTAGAGGGAACGGGGGTCCCCAAGAGACCCAGTACTTC
CSARGNGGPQETQYF
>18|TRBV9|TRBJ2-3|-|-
TGTGCCAGCAGCGAACTACAGGGGGCGGGAGGTAGGACAGATACGCAGTATTTT
CASSELQGAGGRTDTQYF
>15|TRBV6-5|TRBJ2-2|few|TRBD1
TGTGCCAGCAGTTACGACAGGGCCCTGACCGGGGAGCTGTTTTTT
CASSYDRALTGELFF
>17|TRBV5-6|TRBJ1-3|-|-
TGTGCCAGCAGCTTGGTAGTACCGGGGGCGTCTGGAAACACCATATATTTT
CASSLVVPGASGNTIYF
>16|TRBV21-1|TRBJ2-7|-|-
TGTGCCAGCAGCAAAAAGACAGGGACGAGCTCCTACGAGCAGTACTTC
CASSKKTGTSSYEQYF
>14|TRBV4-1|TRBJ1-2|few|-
TGCGCCAGCAGCCAAGGCGCTGGGTTTTATGGCTACACCTTC
CASSQGAGFYGYTF
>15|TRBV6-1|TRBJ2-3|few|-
TGTGCCAGCAGTGCCGGGCCACCGATCACAGATACGCAGTATTTT
CASSAGPPITDTQYF
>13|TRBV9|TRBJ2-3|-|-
TGTGCCAGCAGCGTTGACCGCGGAGATACGCAGTATTTT
CASSVDRGDTQYF
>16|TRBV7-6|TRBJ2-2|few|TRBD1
TGTGCCAGCAGCCCTATGGGACAGGCGAACACCGGGGAGCTGTTTTTT
CASSPMGQANTGELFF
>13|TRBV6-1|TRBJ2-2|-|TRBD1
TGTGCCAGCAGCGGGACAGGGTCCGGGGAGCTGTTTTTT
CASSGTGSGELFF
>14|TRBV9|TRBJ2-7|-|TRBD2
TGTGCCAGCAGCGTAGCTAGCGGGAGTGACGAGCAGTACTTC
CASSVASGSDEQYF
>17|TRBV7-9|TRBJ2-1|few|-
TGTGCCAGCAGCTTGCCCGCGGGGGCCAGCTCCTACAATGAGCAGTTCTTC
CASSLPAGASSYNEQFF
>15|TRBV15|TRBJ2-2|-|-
TGTGCCACCAGCAGAGATAGGCAGGGAACCGGGGAGCTGTTTTTT
CATSRDRQGTGELFF
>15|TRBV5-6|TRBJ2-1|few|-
TGTGCCAGCAGCTCCGGCGGAATCGGATCCAATGAGCAGTTCTTC
CASSSGGIGSNEQFF
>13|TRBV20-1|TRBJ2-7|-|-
TGCAGTGCCTTAGGAGGGAGTGGATACGAGCAGTACTTC
CSALGGSGYEQYF
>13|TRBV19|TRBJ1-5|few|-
TGTGCCAGTGGAACAGACGGTAATCAGCCCCAGCATTTT
CASGTDGNQPQHF
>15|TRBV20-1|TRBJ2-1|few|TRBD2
TGCAGTGCTGCAACAGGACTAGCGTCCCACAATGAGCAGTTCTTC
CSAATGLASHNEQFF
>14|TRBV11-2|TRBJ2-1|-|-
TGTGCCAGCAGACTCACAGACTCCTACAATGAGCAGTTCTTC
CASRLTDSYNEQFF
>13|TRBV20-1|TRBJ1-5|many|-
TGCAGTGCTAGAGTGGGGGGAAGTCAGCCCCAGCATTTT
CSARVGGSQPQHF
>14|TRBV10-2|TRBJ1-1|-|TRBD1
TGCGCCAGCAGTGACGGAGGGGGCATCACTGAAGCTTTCTTT
CASSDGGGITEAFF
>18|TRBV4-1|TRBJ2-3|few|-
TGCGCCAGCAGCCTTAGAGAACTTCGCTGGGATAGCACAGATACGCAGTATTTT
CASSLRELRWDSTDTQYF
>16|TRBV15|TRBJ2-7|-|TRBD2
TGTGCCACCAGCCGGGCTAGCGGGACCTCCAGGTACGAGCAGTACTTC
CATSRASGTSRYEQYF
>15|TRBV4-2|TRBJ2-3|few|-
TGTGCCAGCACCGACGGGGCGGACCTCACAGATACGCAGTATTTT
CASTDGADLTDTQYF
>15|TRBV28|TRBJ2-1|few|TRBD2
TGTGCCAGCAGTTTACTAGCGGGGGGGGTCCAGGAGCAGTTCTTC
CASSLLAGGVQEQFF
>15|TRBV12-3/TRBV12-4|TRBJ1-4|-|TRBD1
TGTGCCAGCAGTTTAGGGACAGGGTTGGATGAAAAACTGTTTTTT
CASSLGTGLDEKLFF
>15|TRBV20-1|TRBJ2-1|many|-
TGCAGTGCTACTGGACCAAGAAATGGTGTAAATGAGCAGTTCTTC
CSATGPRNGVNEQFF
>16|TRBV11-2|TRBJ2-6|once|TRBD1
TGTGCCAGCAGCCAGCCCAGGGGGCTTGGGGCCAACGTCCTGACTTTC
CASSQPRGLGANVLTF
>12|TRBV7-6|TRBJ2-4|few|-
TGTGCCAGCAGCACGACAGCAAACATTCAGTACTTC
CASSTTANIQYF
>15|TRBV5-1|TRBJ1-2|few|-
TGCGCCAGCAGCTTGGCGGCGGACCAAGCGGGACGCTACACCTTC
CASSLAADQAGRYTF
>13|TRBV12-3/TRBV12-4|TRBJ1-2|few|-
TGTGCCAGCAGTCGAACTCATGGCTATGGCTACACCTTC
CASSRTHGYGYTF
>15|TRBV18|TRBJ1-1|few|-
TGTGCCAGCTCACCCCGGGGACCTCCGGGATCCGGAGCTTTCTTT
CASSPRGPPGSGAFF